A single sample gave rise to the 2 T cell receptor beta chains below, sequenced in a study of OX40 agonist ivuxolimab in advanced cancers. The assay was immunoSEQ multiplex PCR, and TCRdb's table has in-frame clones only and misses some. The table has just over 60,000 clones, under 95% seen once. The sample here was CD4+ or CD8+ T cells sorted from blood, taken in a trial of the OX40 agonist ivuxolimab. Receptors were obtained from an adult with an advanced solid tumor such as melanoma, head and neck, liver or kidney cancer.

The chain recombines TRBV19 with TRBJ2-3, with a weak D call TRBD2 (6 bases). The CDR3 length is 17 residues. The germline CDR1 and CDR2 sequences are LNHDA and SQIVND (reference sequence). V was clipped by 0 bases and J by 0 bases, with 13 bases between them. The CDR3 DNA reads as TGTGCCAGTAGTATAGATCATGGAGGGATTAGCACAGATACGCAGTATTTT. This translates into CASSIDHGGISTDTQYF.

This clone has at least ten counts. This sequence joins TRBV12-5 and TRBJ1-5, with D possibly matching TRBD1 (5 bases). Germline-derived CDR1 and CDR2 are LGHNT and FRNRAP. V was pared by 0 bases and J by 0 bases, with 15 bases between. CDR3 length equals 18 residues. The CDR3 protein is CASGLVRPDSYSNQPQHF. CDR3 DNA sequence: TGTGCTAGTGGTTTGGTACGGCCCGACAGCTATAGCAATCAGCCCCAGCATTTT.